The following is a T cell receptor (beta chain) sequence with its context. Its antigen is unidentified. The sample originates from a study of somatic mutations in cytotoxic T cells in rheumatoid arthritis. The wider study: Flow-sorting brought some V beta antibody-stained T-cell populations to nearly 100% purity, V beta1+ cells sequenced for TCRB among them.

This CDR3 contains 14 residues. V gave up 4 bases and J gave up 6 bases, with 14 bases separating them. General study results and limits: Over 20% of CD8+ cells belonged to the largest CD8+ clone in about an eighth of the 65 patients. Only rheumatoid arthritis patients, not healthy controls, showed CD8+ clonality increasing with age.

Each population, CD4+ and CD8+ cells, was isolated by positive magnetic bead selection and checked for purity by flow cytometry. TCRdb's table, derived via immunoSEQ multiplex PCR, lists solely in-frame clones and lacks some. The table shows 20,000 to 25,000 clones, with around 83% occurring only once. The sample was CD8+ T cells sorted from blood. This sequence originates from a woman between 50 and 59 years old in good health. This rearrangement joins TRBV5-7 to TRBJ2-1, with D perhaps given as TRBD1 or TRBD2 (6 bases each). TRBV5-7 is filed as an ORF, its function uncertain. The CDR3 sequence is CASSPGGPCNEQFF. The CDR3 nucleotides are TGTGCCAGCAGCCCTGGGGGGCCTTGCAATGAGCAGTTCTTC.